This T cell receptor beta chain was identified during a study of breast tumors, draining lymph nodes, adjacent tissues. Samples came from axillary lymph nodes draining the breast cancer. The study, taken as a whole, reports: Most tumor T cells seemingly derive from lymph node, then expand in tumor. The lymph node origin of tumor T cells was framed as consistent with a hypothesis, not demonstrated. Tumor and nontumor repertoires were significantly more similar in luminal-like than in basal-like breast cancer. Tumor TCR diversity was below lymph nodes but above nontumor tissue.

MiXCR, applied by TCRdb to the multiplex PCR reads, yields one record per CDR3 protein. The sample carries some 140,000 distinct CDR3 sequences, approximately 20% recorded once. This clonotype was observed at least ten times. Its cognate antigen is unknown. The TCR comes from a female donor with breast cancer. Some clones in this sample may be carry-over from other donors' samples. The source material was axillary lymph node tissue.

This CDR3 is CSVVLGQGKNTGELFF. CDR3 DNA: TGCAGCGTTGTCCTTGGACAGGGCAAGAACACCGGGGAGCTGTTTTTT. This chain links TRBV29-1 with TRBJ2-2, with TRBD1 identical over 8 bases. CDR1 is SQVTM and CDR2 is ANQGSEA in the germline V gene. V was clipped by 4 bases and J by 1 base; unmatched bases: 8. The CDR3 spans 16 residues.